This T cell receptor (beta chain) derives from a study of post-analysis software for immune sequencing data. Study-level background: Relapsing-remitting, secondary progressive and progressive-relapsing multiple sclerosis were all included among the disease courses. Whole-study findings and limits: Among 5 or 6 TRBV segments more frequent in patients than controls were TRBV5-6, TRBV5-1 and TRBV20-1. The study found significantly lower normalized Chao1 diversity in multiple sclerosis patients than in controls.

Presence of unique molecular identifiers characterized the TCR beta cDNA libraries. The authors obtained some 500,000 cDNA molecules from roughly 1 to 10 million T cells. TCRdb itself ran the PCR reads through MiXCR, one entry per CDR3 protein. The sample has roughly 730,000 distinct CDR3 sequences, roughly 30% seen once; the top ten hold more than 0.55%. The CDR3 is 20 amino acids. The ends were cut back, 3 bases at V and 6 bases at J, with 30 bases in the middle. CDR1 and CDR2 from the germline V gene are SGHTA and FQGNSA. This clonotype was observed a handful of times. What it binds is not known. The sequenced sample was blood. This rearrangement joins TRBV7-2 to TRBJ1-5, with D possibly matching TRBD1 (5 bases). The TCR was taken from a girl between 5 and 17 years old with multiple sclerosis. CDR3 region: CASSFFQIKKSGPQGQPQHF. CDR3 bases: TGTGCCAGCAGCTTTTTTCAGATTAAAAAGTCAGGGCCTCAGGGTCAGCCCCAGCATTTT. Full variable domain (remainder filled in from reference TRBV7-2 and TRBJ1-5): GAGVSQSPSNKVTEKGKDVELRCDPISGHTALYWYRQSLGQGLEFLIYFQGNSAPDKSGLPSDRFSAERTGGSVSTLTIQRTQQEDSAVYLCASSFFQIKKSGPQGQPQHFGDGTRLSIL.